This TCR beta chain was identified during a study of cytomegalovirus exposure and HLA in healthy donors. This table comes from immunoSEQ multiplex PCR, and its TCRdb copy is limited to in-frame clones, with some not included. The table includes about 110,000 clones, roughly 95% detected once. Sequenced input: PBMCs. This sequence originates from a woman aged 18-29 years in good health and CMV-seronegative.

CDR3 sequence: CASSSSGVADTQYF. The CDR3 DNA sequence: TGTGCCAGCAGCTCCTCAGGGGTGGCAGATACGCAGTATTTT. This chain uses TRBV7-9 with TRBJ2-3; maybe TRBD1 (6 bases). The germline V and J ends were trimmed by 4 bases and 4 bases, with 12 bases remaining between them. Germline CDR1 is SEHNR and CDR2 is FQNEAQ (reference sequence). The CDR3 is 14 residues long.